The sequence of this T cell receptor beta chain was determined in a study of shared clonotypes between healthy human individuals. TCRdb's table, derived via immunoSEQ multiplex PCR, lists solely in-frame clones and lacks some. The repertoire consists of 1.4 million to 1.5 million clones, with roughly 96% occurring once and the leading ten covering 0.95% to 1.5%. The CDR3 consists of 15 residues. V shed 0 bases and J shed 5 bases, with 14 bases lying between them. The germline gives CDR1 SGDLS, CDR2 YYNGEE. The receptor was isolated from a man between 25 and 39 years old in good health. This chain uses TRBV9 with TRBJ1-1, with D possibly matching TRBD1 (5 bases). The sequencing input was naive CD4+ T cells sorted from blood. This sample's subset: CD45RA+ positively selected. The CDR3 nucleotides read TGTGCCAGCAGCGTAGACATGGGGGGTAGGACTGAAGCTTTCTTT. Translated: CASSVDMGGRTEAFF. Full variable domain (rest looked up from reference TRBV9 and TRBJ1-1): DSGVTQTPKHLITATGQRVTLRCSPRSGDLSVYWYQQSLDQGLQFLIQYYNGEERAKGNILERFSAQQFPDLHSELNLSSLELGDSALYFCASSVDMGGRTEAFFGQGTRLTVV.